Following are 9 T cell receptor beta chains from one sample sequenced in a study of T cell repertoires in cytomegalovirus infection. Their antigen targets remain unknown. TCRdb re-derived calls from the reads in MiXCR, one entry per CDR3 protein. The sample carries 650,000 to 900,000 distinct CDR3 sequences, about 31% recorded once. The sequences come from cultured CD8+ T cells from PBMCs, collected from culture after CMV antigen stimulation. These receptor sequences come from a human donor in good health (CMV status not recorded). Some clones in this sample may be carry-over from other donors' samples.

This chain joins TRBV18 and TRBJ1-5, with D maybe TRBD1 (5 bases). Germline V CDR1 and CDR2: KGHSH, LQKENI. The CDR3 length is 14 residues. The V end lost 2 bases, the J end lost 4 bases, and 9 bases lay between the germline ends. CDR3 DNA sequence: TGTGCCAGCTCACCAAGAGGGACTAATCAGCCCCAGCATTTT. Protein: CASSPRGTNQPQHF.

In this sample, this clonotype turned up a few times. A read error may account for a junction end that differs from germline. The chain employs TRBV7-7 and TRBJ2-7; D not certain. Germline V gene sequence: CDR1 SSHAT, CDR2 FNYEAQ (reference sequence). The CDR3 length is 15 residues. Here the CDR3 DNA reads TGTGCTAGCAGCACCTCCGAAGTAGTCGTTGTGTGGCAGTACTTC. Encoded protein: CASSTSEVVVVWQYF.

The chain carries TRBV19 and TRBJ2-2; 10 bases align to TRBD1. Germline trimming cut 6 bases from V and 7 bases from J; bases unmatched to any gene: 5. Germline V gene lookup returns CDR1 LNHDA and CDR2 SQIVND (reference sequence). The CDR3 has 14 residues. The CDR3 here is CASRTGGGFGELFF. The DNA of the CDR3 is TGTGCCAGTAGGACAGGGGGCGGCTTCGGGGAGCTGTTTTTT.

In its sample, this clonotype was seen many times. CDR3 amino acids: CASTPGLTQKLFF. For the CDR3, the DNA is TGTGCCAGCACCCCAGGACTGACCCAAAAACTGTTTTTT. This chain uses TRBV12-3 or TRBV12-4 with TRBJ1-4; D gene uncertain. V was trimmed by 7 bases and J by 9 bases, leaving 15 bases between them. CDR3 length equals 13 residues.

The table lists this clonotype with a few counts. The CDR3 nucleotides read TGTGCCAGCAGTTTGGACGGGGGGGCCTATGGCTACACCTTC. Translating it yields CASSLDGGAYGYTF. The chain combines TRBV7-6 with TRBJ1-2; perhaps TRBD1 as D (6 bases). Germline V lookup: CDR1 SGHVS, CDR2 FNYEAQ. Trimming took off 6 bases at V and 4 bases at J, with 15 bases between the two ends. The CDR3 runs to 14 residues.

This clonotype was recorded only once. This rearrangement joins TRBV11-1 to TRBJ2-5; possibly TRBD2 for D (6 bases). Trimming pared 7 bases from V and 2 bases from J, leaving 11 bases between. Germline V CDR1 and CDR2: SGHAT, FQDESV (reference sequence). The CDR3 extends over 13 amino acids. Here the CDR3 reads CASNLAGQETQYF. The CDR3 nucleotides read TGTGCCAGCAACTTGGCGGGGCAAGAGACCCAGTACTTC.

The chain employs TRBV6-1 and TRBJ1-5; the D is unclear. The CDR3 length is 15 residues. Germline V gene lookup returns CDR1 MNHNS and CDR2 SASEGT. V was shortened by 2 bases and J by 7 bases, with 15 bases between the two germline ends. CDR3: CASSESGFIGQPQHF. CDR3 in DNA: TGTGCCAGCAGTGAATCTGGATTTATAGGGCAGCCCCAGCATTTT.

The CDR3 sequence is CASSLLSGLYNEQFF. DNA for the CDR3: TGTGCCAGCAGCCTACTTAGCGGGCTCTACAATGAGCAGTTCTTC. J is TRBJ2-1 and V is TRBV7-9; 7 nucleotides line up with TRBD2. V shed 5 bases and J 3 bases; nucleotides not matched to a gene: 7. Looked up from germline, CDR1 is SEHNR and CDR2 is FQNEAQ (reference sequence). The CDR3 covers 15 residues.

The CDR3 here is CASSYRASSYGEQFF. The CDR3 DNA follows: TGTGCCAGCAGCTACAGGGCCTCTAGCTACGGTGAGCAGTTCTTC. The rearrangement joins TRBV6-6 to TRBJ2-1; D is possibly TRBD1 (6 bases). CDR1 MNHNY and CDR2 SVGAGI come from the germline V gene (reference sequence). V dropped 6 bases and J dropped 9 bases, with 21 bases sitting between them. CDR3 size: 15 residues.